This TCR beta chain was captured by sequencing in a study of shared clonotypes between healthy human individuals. Germline V gene lookup returns CDR1 MNHEY and CDR2 SMNVEV (reference sequence). The CDR3 is made up of 14 amino acids. The V end lost 6 bases, the J end lost 3 bases, and 15 bases lay between the germline ends. Naive CD8 cells lacked CD45RO, underwent positive selection for CCR7 and left out terminally differentiated effector memory CD45RA+ cells. Profiling relied on immunoSEQ multiplex PCR, and the TCRdb table lists in-frame clones only, not all of them. The data show about 2.1 million clones, 80% to 95% seen once.

The receptor comes from a man younger than 30 in good health. Some clones in this sample may be carry-over from other donors' samples. The chain recombines TRBV27 with TRBJ2-7; tentatively, D is TRBD1 (6 bases). Material: naive CD8+ T cells from PBMCs. The CDR3 DNA reads as TGTGCCAGCAGCCTTAAGGGACAAGTCTACGAGCAGTACTTC. Residues: CASSLKGQVYEQYF.